A single sample is the source of the 9 T cell receptor beta chains below, sequenced in a study of cytomegalovirus exposure and HLA in healthy donors. PCR involved 60 Vbeta and 13 Jbeta primers. Repertoires were generated with immunoSEQ multiplex PCR, while TCRdb's copy carries only in-frame clones and drops some. This table holds around 100,000 clones, about 80% found once. The sample taken for sequencing was PBMCs. The receptors were sampled from a woman aged 18-29 years in good health and CMV-seropositive.

This clone is a singleton in its sample. V gene TRBV6-5 combines with J gene TRBJ2-5; D is possibly TRBD2 (6 bases). This CDR3 is built from 13 residues. V was cut by 2 bases and J by 5 bases, with 9 bases left in between. Germline loops: CDR1 MNHEY, CDR2 SVGAGI. The CDR3 protein is CASSYGGGETQYF. The CDR3 DNA follows: TGTGCCAGCAGTTACGGCGGAGGGGAGACCCAGTACTTC.

This clone has just a few counts. This chain connects TRBV7-8 to TRBJ2-5; 7 nucleotides match TRBD2. J gave up 4 bases and V 2 bases, and 7 bases lay outside the gene matches. The CDR3 is 15 residues long. Germline CDR1 SGHVS, CDR2 FQNEAQ. The CDR3 here is CASSLYTAGAETQYF. The CDR3 DNA is TGTGCCAGCAGCTTATATACGGCGGGAGCAGAGACCCAGTACTTC.

This chain links TRBV28 with TRBJ2-1, with a possible D match to TRBD1 (5 bases). The CDR3 is made up of 14 amino acids. Germline V gene lookup returns CDR1 MDHEN and CDR2 SYDVKM. V dropped 8 bases and J dropped 8 bases, with 19 bases sitting between them. CDR3 loop: CASVASRVSDEQFF. Written as DNA, the CDR3 is TGTGCCAGCGTAGCCTCCAGGGTTTCGGATGAGCAGTTCTTC.

This chain uses TRBV5-5 with TRBJ1-1; the D is unclear. Trimming stripped 6 bases from V and 4 bases from J, with 13 bases between. The CDR3 is 13 residues long. Germline CDR1 and CDR2: SGHKS and YYEKEE (reference sequence). Here the CDR3 reads CASIGPAGTEAFF. DNA of the CDR3: TGTGCCAGCATCGGACCGGCGGGCACTGAAGCTTTCTTT. The whole variable domain, filled in from reference TRBV5-5 and TRBJ1-1, reads DAGVTQSPTHLIKTRGQQVTLRCSPISGHKSVSWYQQVLGQGPQFIFQYYEKEERGRGNFPDRFSARQFPNYSSELNVNALLLGDSALYLCASIGPAGTEAFFGQGTRLTVV.

The chain employs TRBV5-5 and TRBJ2-3, with 11 bases that match TRBD2. CDR1 is SGHKS, CDR2 YYEKEE, per germline (reference sequence). J lost 0 bases, V lost 6 bases, and 6 bases had no gene match. The CDR3 is 16 amino acids. The CDR3 sequence is CASNLLAGASTDTQYF. The CDR3 nucleotides read TGTGCCAGCAATCTACTAGCGGGAGCTAGCACAGATACGCAGTATTTT.

The rearrangement joins TRBV5-4 to TRBJ1-1, with a possible D match to TRBD1 (5 bases). Germline values: CDR1 SGHNT, CDR2 YYREEE (reference sequence). The CDR3 length is 12 residues. V gave up 0 bases and J gave up 11 bases, with 11 bases separating them. The CDR3 DNA reads as TGTGCCAGCAGCTTGGGGGCAGGGTGGGCTTTCTTT. Amino acid sequence: CASSLGAGWAFF.

CDR3: CASSLGPAGGQYF. The CDR3 DNA reads TGTGCCAGCAGCTTAGGGCCAGCGGGGGGGCAGTACTTC. The chain uses TRBV7-2 and TRBJ2-7; 9 bases agree with TRBD2. Looked up from germline, CDR1 is SGHTA and CDR2 is FQGNSA. The CDR3 is 13 amino acids. V shed 1 base, J shed 9 bases, and the junction held 4 bases outside the gene matches.

Only one count was recorded for this clone. The chain joins TRBV10-3 to TRBJ1-1; 8 bases match TRBD1. CDR1 and CDR2 (germline): ENHRY, SYGVKD. V gave up 9 bases and J gave up 6 bases; unmatched junction bases: 9. This CDR3 has 13 amino acids. CDR3 bases: TGTGCCATAACCAGGGGGCGCGAAGCTGAAGCTTTCTTT. Its protein is CAITRGREAEAFF.

The CDR3 DNA reads TGCAGCGTGGGACAGGGGGCTTGGGGCTACACCTTC. This gives the protein CSVGQGAWGYTF. This chain joins TRBV29-1 and TRBJ1-2; 12 bases align to TRBD1. Trimming cost V 6 bases and J 8 bases; bases outside gene matches: 4. Germline V gene data show CDR1 as SQVTM and CDR2 as ANQGSEA. The CDR3 extends over 12 amino acids.